Below, 7 T cell receptor beta chains from the same sample are listed, as sequenced in a study of T cell repertoires in cytomegalovirus infection. From the reads, TCRdb called clonotypes with MiXCR, one entry per CDR3 protein. Of hundreds of thousands of distinct CDR3 sequences listed, 20% to 30% are singletons. Sequencing used CD8+ T cells from PBMCs. All receptors come from a human donor in good health (CMV status not recorded). Some clones in this sample may be carry-over from other donors' samples.

In its sample, this clonotype was seen once. The chain joins TRBV19 to TRBJ2-2; D is uncertain. Germline CDR1 LNHDA, CDR2 SQIVND (reference sequence). V lost 10 bases and J 4 bases, leaving 13 bases between the germline ends. The CDR3 totals 13 residues. In DNA form, the CDR3 reads TGTGCCACCGAACTGTCGATCACCGGGGAGCTGTTTTTT. This encodes CATELSITGELFF.

This clonotype was seen only a few times. The rearrangement joins TRBV20-1 to TRBJ1-1; tentative D call: TRBD1 (5 bases). This CDR3 region has 15 residues. The germline CDR1 and CDR2 sequences are DFQATT and SNEGSKA (reference sequence). In DNA form, the CDR3 reads TGCAGCGGGATGGGTACGGGGGGTCTGGACACTGAAGCTTTCTTT. This encodes CSGMGTGGLDTEAFF.

This clonotype showed up just a few times. The rearrangement joins TRBV2 to TRBJ2-7; no firm D call. Germline V gene data show CDR1 as SNHLY and CDR2 as FYNNEI. This CDR3 contains 15 residues. V gave up 1 base and J gave up 3 bases, with 13 bases separating them. The CDR3 is CASSEVWNRNYEQYF. The CDR3 DNA reads as TGTGCCAGCAGTGAAGTATGGAATAGAAACTACGAGCAGTACTTC. The full variable domain, its missing parts supplied by reference TRBV2 and TRBJ2-7, is EPEVTQTPSHQVTQMGQEVILRCVPISNHLYFYWYRQILGQKVEFLVSFYNNEISEKSEIFDDQFSVERPDGSNFTLKIRSTKLEDSAMYFCASSEVWNRNYEQYFGPGTRLTVT.

This clonotype was seen ten or more times. The rearrangement links TRBV7-9 to TRBJ2-6; D is perhaps TRBD2 (6 bases). Per the germline V gene, CDR1 is SEHNR and CDR2 is FQNEAQ (reference sequence). Trimming removed 6 bases from V and 4 bases from J, with 13 bases in between. The CDR3 consists of 15 residues. The DNA of the CDR3 is TGTGCCAGCAGTCCGTGGGGGGACGGGGCCAACGTCCTGACTTTC. Translating it yields CASSPWGDGANVLTF.

This clonotype has just a few counts. An end of the junction does not agree with germline; a read error may underlie this. The chain couples TRBV12-5 to TRBJ1-5; D remains ambiguous. Germline values: CDR1 LGHNT, CDR2 FRNRAP. The length of the CDR3 is 16 residues. This chain's CDR3 is CASGFETDGSDQPQHF. DNA for the CDR3: TGTGCTAGTGGTTTCGAAACGGACGGTAGCGATCAGCCCCAGCATTTT.

The chain is built from TRBV4-2 and TRBJ1-5; no definite D call. V gave up 0 bases and J gave up 7 bases, with 13 bases separating them. The CDR3 length is 15 residues. Germline V gene sequence: CDR1 LGHNA, CDR2 YNFKEQ. The CDR3 loop is CASSQEAGQNQPQHF. Here the CDR3 DNA reads TGTGCCAGCAGCCAAGAGGCCGGGCAGAACCAGCCCCAGCATTTT.

This clonotype was detected only a few times. This chain links TRBV12-3 or TRBV12-4 with TRBJ1-2; the D gene is possibly TRBD1 (6 bases). Trimming left V 3 bases short and J 4 bases short, with 9 bases between. The CDR3 runs 13 residues. The CDR3 DNA reads TGTGCCAGCAGTTTTCAGGGGTTCTATGGCTACACCTTC. Translating it yields CASSFQGFYGYTF.